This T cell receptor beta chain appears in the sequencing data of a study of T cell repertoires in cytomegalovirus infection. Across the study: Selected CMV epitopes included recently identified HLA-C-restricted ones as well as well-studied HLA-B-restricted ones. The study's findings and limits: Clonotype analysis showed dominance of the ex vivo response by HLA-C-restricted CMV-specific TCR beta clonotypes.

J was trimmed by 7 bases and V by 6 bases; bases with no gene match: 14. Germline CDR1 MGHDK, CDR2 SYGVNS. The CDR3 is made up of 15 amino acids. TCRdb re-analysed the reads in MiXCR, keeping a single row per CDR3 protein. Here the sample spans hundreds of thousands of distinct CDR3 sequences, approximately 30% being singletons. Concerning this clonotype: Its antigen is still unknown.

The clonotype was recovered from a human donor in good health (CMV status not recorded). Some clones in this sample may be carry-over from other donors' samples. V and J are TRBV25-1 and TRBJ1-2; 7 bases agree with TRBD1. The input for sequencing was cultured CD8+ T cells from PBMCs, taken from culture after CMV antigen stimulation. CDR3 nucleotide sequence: TGTGCCAGCAGCCCCCGACAGGGACGAATTGGTGGCTACACCTTC. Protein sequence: CASSPRQGRIGGYTF.